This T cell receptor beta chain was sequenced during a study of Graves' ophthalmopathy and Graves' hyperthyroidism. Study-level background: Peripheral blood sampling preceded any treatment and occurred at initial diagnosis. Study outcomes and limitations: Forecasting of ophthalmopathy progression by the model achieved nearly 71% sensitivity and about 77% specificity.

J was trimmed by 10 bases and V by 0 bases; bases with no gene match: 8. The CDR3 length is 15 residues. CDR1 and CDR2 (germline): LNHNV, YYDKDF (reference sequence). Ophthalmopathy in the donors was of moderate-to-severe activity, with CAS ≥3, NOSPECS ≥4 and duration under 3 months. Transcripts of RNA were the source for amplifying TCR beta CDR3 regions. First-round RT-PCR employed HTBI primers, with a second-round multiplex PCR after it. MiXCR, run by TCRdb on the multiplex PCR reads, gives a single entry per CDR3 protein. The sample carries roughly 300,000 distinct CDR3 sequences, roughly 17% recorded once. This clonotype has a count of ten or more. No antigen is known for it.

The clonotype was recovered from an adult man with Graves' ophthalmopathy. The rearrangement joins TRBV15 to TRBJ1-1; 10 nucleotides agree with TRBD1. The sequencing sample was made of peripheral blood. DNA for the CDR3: TGTGCCACCAGCAGAGACGGGACAGGGGCTTCAGTAGCTTTCTTT. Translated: CATSRDGTGASVAFF.